This T cell receptor (beta chain) is from a study of shared clonotypes between healthy human individuals. Overall study findings and caveats: All-four-donor shared clonotypes had higher generation probabilities than non-shared clonotypes did. Naive CD4 clonotypes overlapped across a few donors at approximately 5.3%. Incomplete sequencing of sorted subsets was indicated by rarefaction despite large depth.

Repertoires were generated with immunoSEQ multiplex PCR, while TCRdb's copy carries only in-frame clones and drops some. The sample carries about 700,000 clones, just over 90% recorded once. Unmatched junction bases numbered 12, after V lost 3 bases and J lost 10 bases. CDR3 length: 16 amino acids. Germline-derived CDR1 and CDR2 are MDHEN and SYDVKM. CD45RO-negative cells were positively selected for CCR7, leaving out terminally differentiated effector memory CD45RA+ cells. As to this clone: What it binds is unknown.

The TCR was taken from a man between 25 and 39 years old in good health. Sequencing was done on a sample of naive CD8+ T cells sorted from blood. The chain couples TRBV28 to TRBJ2-1; 10 bases match TRBD2. This CDR3 is CASSLRYGLAGDEQFF. Written as DNA, the CDR3 is TGTGCCAGCAGTTTGAGATACGGTCTAGCGGGAGACGAGCAGTTCTTC.